Detailed here is one T cell receptor beta chain. TCRdb redid the calling of the RT-PCR reads with MiXCR, one entry per CDR3 protein. Of around 500,000 distinct CDR3 sequences in the sample, about a tenth were seen once. The entry originates in a study of response to subunit inactivated influenza vaccine. The clonotype originates from a man aged 50 to 59 who received an inactivated influenza vaccine. The sample consisted of PBMCs from blood, taken about 6 weeks after vaccination.

CDR3 sequence (DNA): TGTGCCAGCAGCGTAGGAGGGTTGTGGAGCACAGATACGCAGTATTTT. Translating gives CASSVGGLWSTDTQYF. V usage is TRBV9 and J usage is TRBJ2-3; D perhaps matches TRBD2 (5 bases). The CDR3 length is 16 residues. Germline assignment: CDR1 SGDLS and CDR2 YYNGEE. Trimming left V 0 bases short and J 0 bases short, with 11 bases between.